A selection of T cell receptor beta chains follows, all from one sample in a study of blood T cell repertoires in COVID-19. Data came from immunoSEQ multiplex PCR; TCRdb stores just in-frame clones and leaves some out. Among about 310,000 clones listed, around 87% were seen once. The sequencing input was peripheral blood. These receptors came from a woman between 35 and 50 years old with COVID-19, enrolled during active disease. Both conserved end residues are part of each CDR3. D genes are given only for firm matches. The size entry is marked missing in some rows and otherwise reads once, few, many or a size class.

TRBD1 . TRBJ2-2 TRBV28 CASSSGQGGNTGELFF TGTGCCAGCAGTTCCGGACAGGGGGGAAACACCGGGGAGCTGTTTTTT
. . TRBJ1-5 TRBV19 CASSIGAQGGFSNQPQHF TGTGCCAGTAGTATAGGGGCACAGGGTGGGTTTAGCAATCAGCCCCAGCATTTT
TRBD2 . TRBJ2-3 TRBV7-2 CASSPGLAGGRDTQYF TGTGCCAGCAGCCCTGGACTAGCGGGGGGGCGGGATACGCAGTATTTT
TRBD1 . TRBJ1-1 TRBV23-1 CASSHRGQAPGCGTEAFF TGCGCCAGCAGTCATCGAGGACAGGCCCCAGGCTGTGGCACTGAAGCTTTCTTT
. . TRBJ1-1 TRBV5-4 CASSLYRASRTEAFF TGTGCCAGCAGCTTGTACAGGGCAAGTCGAACTGAAGCTTTCTTT
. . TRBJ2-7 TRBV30 CAWSSFGFNEQYF TGTGCCTGGAGTTCATTCGGGTTCAACGAGCAGTACTTC
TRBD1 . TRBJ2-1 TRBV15 CATSTGQGQFF TGTGCCACCAGCACTGGACAGGGGCAGTTCTTC
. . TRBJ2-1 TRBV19 CASSLRLSLSYNEQFF TGTGCCAGTAGTCTGAGACTCAGTTTGTCCTACAATGAGCAGTTCTTC
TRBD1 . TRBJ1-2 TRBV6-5 CASSYSGPGDSYGYTF TGTGCCAGCAGTTACTCGGGGCCGGGGGACAGTTATGGCTACACCTTC
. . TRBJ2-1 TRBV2 CASSEVPGNEQFF TGTGCCAGCAGTGAAGTCCCGGGGAATGAGCAGTTCTTC
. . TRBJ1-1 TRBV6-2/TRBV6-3 CASSYAGRVNTEAFF TGTGCCAGCAGTTACGCTGGGCGGGTGAACACTGAAGCTTTCTTT
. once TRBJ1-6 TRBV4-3 CASGGEFGSPLHF TGCGCCAGCGGTGGGGAGTTTGGGTCACCCCTCCACTTT